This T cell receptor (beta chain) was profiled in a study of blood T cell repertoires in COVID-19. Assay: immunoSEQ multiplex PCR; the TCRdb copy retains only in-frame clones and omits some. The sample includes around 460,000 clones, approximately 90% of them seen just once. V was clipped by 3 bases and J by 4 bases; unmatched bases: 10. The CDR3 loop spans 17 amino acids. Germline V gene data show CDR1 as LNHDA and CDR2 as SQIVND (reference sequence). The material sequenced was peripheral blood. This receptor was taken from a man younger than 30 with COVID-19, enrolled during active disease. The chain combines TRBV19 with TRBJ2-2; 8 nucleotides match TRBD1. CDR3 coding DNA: TGTGCCAGTAGTATCAATGGCGGGACAGGACCCACCGGGGAGCTGTTTTTT. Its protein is CASSINGGTGPTGELFF.